These 2 T cell receptor beta chains originate from one sample sequenced in a study of T cells after posttransplantation cyclophosphamide. A marrow graft followed busulfan-fludarabine conditioning, with cyclophosphamide on days +3 and +4. Sequencing was performed with immunoSEQ multiplex PCR; in TCRdb, only in-frame clones are kept and a portion is missing. This table holds tens of thousands of clones with no singletons; the top ten claim 1.8%. The sample in question was PBMCs, obtained after allogeneic stem cell transplant with posttransplant cyclophosphamide. Receptor source: a male patient aged 18 to 29 who received an allogeneic stem cell transplant from a related donor, was CMV-positive, and had no GVHD. Some of the T cells might come from the graft donor.

In this sample, this clone turned up many times. This chain connects TRBV2 to TRBJ2-1; the match to TRBD1 covers 7 bases. The CDR3 loop spans 13 amino acids. Unmatched junction bases numbered 7, after V lost 8 bases and J lost 6 bases. Germline V gene sequence: CDR1 SNHLY, CDR2 FYNNEI. CDR3 sequence: CASPRQGSNEQFF. The DNA of the CDR3 is TGTGCCAGCCCGCGACAGGGTAGCAATGAGCAGTTCTTC.

This clone qualifies as medium-sized. The chain couples TRBV19 to TRBJ1-4; TRBD1 is a possible D gene (5 bases). Germline CDR1 and CDR2: LNHDA and SQIVND (reference sequence). Trimming took 4 bases from V and 7 from J, leaving 13 bases between them. The CDR3 has 14 amino acids. The CDR3 DNA sequence: TGTGCCAGTAGTACGGGCAGGGAAGTTGAAAAACTGTTTTTT. Translation gives CASSTGREVEKLFF.